These 26 T cell receptor beta chains were all obtained from the same sample, sequenced in a study of blood T cells in healthy people across ages (dated by TCRdb to the mid-2010s). The protocol used for the library was 5' RACE. The run used an Illumina HiSeq 2500. The second PCR ran for roughly 6 to 11 cycles and used a J-beta primer mix along with a sample-barcoded 5' primer. TCRdb reanalyzed the raw reads on its own, using fastp at Q25 for trimming and MiXCR for clone calling, and kept in-frame beta chains. Each entry merges the rows of one CDR3 protein and shows their most common DNA and genes. The sample yields roughly 800,000 distinct CDR3 sequences; roughly 25% were counted once. Together, the top ten hold 3% to 4% of the sample. The data were also submitted as part of a second study, on T cells of mothers and their children.

Sequencing was carried out using blood. The receptor source for this set is a boy aged 5-17 years in good health.

This clonotype has just a few counts. The chain recombines TRBV9 with TRBJ2-4; no firm D call. The CDR3 has 17 residues. Germline V lookup: CDR1 SGDLS, CDR2 YYNGEE. V shed 0 bases and J shed 0 bases, with 13 bases lying between them. CDR3 in amino acids: CASSVGQAKKAKNIQYF. CDR3 in DNA: TGTGCCAGCAGCGTAGGCCAGGCTAAGAAAGCCAAAAACATTCAGTACTTC.

CDR3 sequence (DNA): TGTGCCAGCAGTTTTGAGGGGAAAGAGAACACTGAAGCTTTCTTT. Its protein is CASSFEGKENTEAFF. The V gene is TRBV28, the J gene TRBJ1-1, with D possibly TRBD1 on 5 matching bases. Trimming cost V 3 bases and J 1 base, with 12 bases left between them. The germline V gene has CDR1 MDHEN and CDR2 SYDVKM. This CDR3 is built from 15 residues.

The J gene is TRBJ2-1, the V gene TRBV12-3 or TRBV12-4; possibly TRBD2 for D (6 bases). This CDR3 is built from 16 residues. V lost 3 bases and J 0 bases, leaving 12 bases between the germline ends. CDR3 amino acids: CASSFGGALSYNEQFF. The CDR3 DNA follows: TGTGCCAGCAGTTTCGGCGGGGCCCTCTCCTACAATGAGCAGTTCTTC.

There are a few counts of this clonotype. V is TRBV5-6 and J is TRBJ1-3, with a tentative D call TRBD1 (6 bases). Germline V gene data show CDR1 as SGHDT and CDR2 as YYEEEE. The CDR3 sequence is 15 residues long. V lost 6 bases and J lost 3, with 16 bases in between. Here the CDR3 reads CASILMGAVGNTIYF. DNA of the CDR3: TGTGCCAGCATTTTGATGGGGGCGGTTGGAAACACCATATATTTT.

This chain uses TRBV12-3 or TRBV12-4 with TRBJ2-7; 11 nucleotides align to TRBD2. Losses at the gene ends were 6 bases for V and 4 bases for J; bases not matched to a gene: 5. The CDR3 sequence is 14 residues long. The DNA for the CDR3 is TGTGCCAGCAGCTGGGGACTAGCGGCTTACGAGCAGTACTTC. Its translation is CASSWGLAAYEQYF.

This clonotype has more than one count but fewer than ten. The V call is TRBV5-1, the J call TRBJ2-5; 7 bases match TRBD1. Trimming took 0 bases from V and 5 from J; bases not matched to a gene: 16. The germline V gene encodes CDR1 SGHRS and CDR2 YFSETQ. This CDR3 has 18 amino acids. The CDR3 here is CASSLESYKQGLGETQYF. The CDR3 DNA is TGCGCCAGCAGCTTGGAATCGTACAAACAGGGGTTAGGGGAGACCCAGTACTTC. The full variable domain, in which reference TRBV5-1 and TRBJ2-5 provide the parts outside the CDR3, is KAGVTQTPRYLIKTRGQQVTLSCSPISGHRSVSWYQQTPGQGLQFLFEYFSETQRNKGNFPGRFSGRQFSNSRSEMNVSTLELGDSALYLCASSLESYKQGLGETQYFGPGTRLLVL.

The gene calls are TRBV7-9 and TRBJ2-5; TRBD2 aligns across 8 bases. The tail of the sequence fits TRBJ2-7 better, so the J call may be wrong. Germline V lookup: CDR1 SEHNR, CDR2 FQNEAQ (reference sequence). This CDR3 is 13 amino acids long. CDR3 in amino acids: CASSPPAGGEQYF. The CDR3 nucleotides read TGTGCCAGCAGCCCCCCCGCGGGGGGCGAGCAGTACTTC.

The rearrangement joins TRBV7-2 to TRBJ1-3, with D unresolved. V dropped 3 bases and J dropped 0 bases, with 9 bases sitting between them. The CDR3 loop spans 15 amino acids. Germline CDR1 reads SGHTA; CDR2 reads FQGNSA. The CDR3 DNA is TGTGCCAGCAGCTTTGATGCAAGCTCTGGAAACACCATATATTTT. This gives the protein CASSFDASSGNTIYF. Combining the CDR3 with reference TRBV7-2 and TRBJ1-3 gives the whole variable domain GAGVSQSPSNKVTEKGKDVELRCDPISGHTALYWYRQSLGQGLEFLIYFQGNSAPDKSGLPSDRFSAERTGGSVSTLTIQRTQQEDSAVYLCASSFDASSGNTIYFGEGSWLTVV.

The chain couples TRBV7-2 to TRBJ2-3; D gene ambiguous. V lost 5 bases to trimming and J lost 6 bases, with 15 bases between them. Germline lookup yields CDR1 SGHTA and CDR2 FQGNSA. This CDR3 comprises 14 residues. The CDR3 bases are TGTGCCAGCAGCCCCCTCTCGGGCCGGGATACGCAGTATTTT. This encodes CASSPLSGRDTQYF.

The chain combines TRBV29-1 with TRBJ1-2; tentative D call: TRBD1 (5 bases). Germline CDR1 reads SQVTM; CDR2 reads ANQGSEA. Deletions cut 4 bases from V and 6 bases from J, with 15 bases between. The CDR3 sequence is 13 residues long. CDR3 nucleotides: TGCAGCGTTGTCCGGAGCAGGGAGGATGGCTACACCTTC. It is translated as CSVVRSREDGYTF.

This clonotype was observed a few times. One end of the junction is discordant with germline, which a read error may explain. V usage is TRBV4-3 and J usage is TRBJ2-1; the D is unclear. There are 15 residues in the CDR3. CDR1 and CDR2 (germline): LGHNA, YSLEER. In DNA form, the CDR3 reads TGCGCCAGCAGCCAAGAAAGGGCAGTTTACAATGAGCAGCTCTTC. It translates to CASSQERAVYNEQLF.

The rearrangement uses TRBV2 and TRBJ2-1, with TRBD1 as a possible D gene (5 bases). The V and J ends lost 7 bases and 6 bases respectively, with 13 bases between them. The V gene's germline CDR1 is SNHLY and CDR2 FYNNEI. The CDR3 contains 13 residues. CDR3 sequence reads: CASTRDQFNEQFF. CDR3 DNA: TGTGCCAGCACCAGGGATCAGTTCAATGAGCAGTTCTTC.

The chain couples TRBV12-3 or TRBV12-4 to TRBJ2-1; TRBD1 matches at 8 bases. The J segment lost 0 bases and the V segment lost 5 bases, leaving 3 bases of the junction unmatched. The CDR3 has 15 residues. The CDR3 reads CASSPRGLSYNEQFF. The CDR3, as DNA: TGTGCCAGCAGTCCCAGGGGGCTCTCCTACAATGAGCAGTTCTTC.

This clonotype was observed many times. This sequence joins TRBV20-1 and TRBJ2-7; perhaps D is TRBD1 or TRBD2 (5 bases each). The germline gives CDR1 DFQATT, CDR2 SNEGSKA (reference sequence). The length of the CDR3 is 13 residues. V was shortened by 0 bases and J by 4 bases, with 10 bases between the two germline ends. The CDR3 DNA follows: TGCAGTGCTAGAGACCGAGGGGTTTACGAGCAGTACTTC. Encoded protein: CSARDRGVYEQYF.

This clonotype occurred a few times. This chain links TRBV9 with TRBJ2-7; D gene uncertain. The CDR3 length is 13 residues. V was cut by 0 bases and J by 6 bases, with 10 bases left in between. Germline V gene sequence: CDR1 SGDLS, CDR2 YYNGEE. The CDR3 loop reads CASSVDPTREQYF. The CDR3 nucleotides read TGTGCCAGCAGCGTAGATCCTACTCGCGAGCAGTACTTC.

A few counts support this clonotype. The chain links TRBV12-3 or TRBV12-4 to TRBJ1-2; D perhaps matches TRBD1 (5 bases). Trimming pared 6 bases from V and 3 bases from J, leaving 23 bases between. There are 17 residues in the CDR3. The CDR3 nucleotides are TGTGCCAGCAGCGACCGGGACGGATCGACCTGGGACTATGGCTACACCTTC. Amino acids: CASSDRDGSTWDYGYTF.

This clonotype was counted a few times. The gene calls are TRBV20-1 and TRBJ2-3; D is perhaps TRBD1 (6 bases). The closer fit of TRBJ1-5 to the DNA end suggests the J call may be wrong. CDR1 and CDR2 (germline): DFQATT, SNEGSKA (reference sequence). The CDR3 spans 16 residues. The CDR3 is CSASPGTSGGQDTQHF. CDR3 sequence (DNA): TGCAGTGCTAGCCCCGGGACTAGCGGGGGACAAGATACGCAGCATTTT.

The table lists this clonotype with a few counts. V is TRBV7-6 and J is TRBJ1-5; TRBD1 might be the D (6 bases). The germline CDR1 and CDR2 sequences are SGHVS and FNYEAQ. Trimming removed 2 bases at V and 1 base at J, with 24 bases between. The CDR3 spans 20 residues. The CDR3 region is CASSLPGTKKSVVSNQPQHF. The CDR3 DNA is TGTGCCAGCAGCTTACCCGGGACAAAAAAAAGTGTGGTCAGCAATCAGCCCCAGCATTTT.

The chain recombines TRBV14 with TRBJ2-7; no clear D. CDR3 size: 12 residues. The germline V gene encodes CDR1 SGHDN and CDR2 FVKESK. V lost 4 bases and J 4 bases, leaving 8 bases between the germline ends. The CDR3 DNA follows: TGTGCCAGCAGCCTTGAGGTTTACGAGCAGTACTTC. It encodes CASSLEVYEQYF. Together with reference TRBV14 and TRBJ2-7, the CDR3 gives the full variable domain: EAGVTQFPSHSVIEKGQTVTLRCDPISGHDNLYWYRRVMGKEIKFLLHFVKESKQDESGMPNNRFLAERTGGTYSTLKVQPAELEDSGVYFCASSLEVYEQYFGPGTRLTVT.

V and J are TRBV6-2 or TRBV6-3 and TRBJ2-3; tentatively, D is TRBD1 (6 bases). This CDR3 is built from 19 residues. Germline V gene lookup returns CDR1 MNHEY and CDR2 SVGEGT. The V and J ends lost 2 bases and 1 base respectively, with 22 bases between them. This CDR3 reads CASSYGAGESPRGTDTQYF. The DNA for the CDR3 is TGTGCCAGCAGTTACGGGGCAGGGGAGAGCCCTAGAGGCACAGATACGCAGTATTTT.

J is TRBJ2-7 and V is TRBV20-1, with a weak D call TRBD1 (6 bases). CDR3 length: 13 residues. CDR1 is DFQATT, CDR2 SNEGSKA, per germline (reference sequence). Trimming shortened V by 1 base and J by 2 bases, and 9 bases separated the two germline ends. In DNA, the CDR3 is TGCAGTGCTAGAGTCAGGGGAACCTACGAGCAGTACTTC. It translates to CSARVRGTYEQYF.

This rearrangement joins TRBV28 to TRBJ2-5; 9 bases match TRBD2. V gave up 10 bases and J gave up 5 bases; unmatched junction bases: 14. Germline loops: CDR1 MDHEN, CDR2 SYDVKM. The CDR3 runs to 15 residues. This chain's CDR3 is CANRTTGTSSETQYF. The CDR3 bases are TGTGCCAACAGGACCACCGGGACTAGCTCGGAGACCCAGTACTTC.

The count of this clonotype is one. The DNA for the CDR3 is TGTGCCAGCAAAACCAGACAGACACTCAAAAACATTCAGTACTTC. Translated, it gives CASKTRQTLKNIQYF. The V call is TRBV28, the J call TRBJ2-4; D is possibly TRBD1 (5 bases). The CDR3 length is 15 residues. Trimming cost V 7 bases and J 3 bases, with 16 bases left between them. Germline lookup yields CDR1 MDHEN and CDR2 SYDVKM.

This clonotype was seen only a few times. The chain uses TRBV20-1 and TRBJ2-5; D is uncertain. The germline V gene has CDR1 DFQATT and CDR2 SNEGSKA (reference sequence). V was trimmed by 3 bases and J by 10 bases, leaving 3 bases between them. This CDR3 has 8 residues. CDR3 nucleotide sequence: TGCAGTGCTAGTATCCAGTACTTC. As protein: CSASIQYF.

The chain employs TRBV18 and TRBJ1-4, with D perhaps matching TRBD1 (5 bases). The CDR3 loop spans 13 amino acids. The germline CDR1 and CDR2 sequences are KGHSH and LQKENI. Trimming pared 3 bases from V and 7 bases from J, leaving 9 bases between. In nucleotides, the CDR3 is TGTGCCAGCTCACCGGGGCAGTCTGAAAAACTGTTTTTT. Translation: CASSPGQSEKLFF.

V usage is TRBV27 and J usage is TRBJ1-4; perhaps TRBD1 as D (5 bases). Germline CDR1 MNHEY, CDR2 SMNVEV (reference sequence). The CDR3 length is 14 residues. V was trimmed by 3 bases and J by 7 bases, leaving 12 bases between them. The CDR3 spells CASSFAGTGEKLFF. The CDR3 nucleotides read TGTGCCAGCAGTTTCGCAGGGACGGGTGAAAAACTGTTTTTT.